This is a list of T cell receptor beta chains from one sample in a study of identifying expanded T cells in peripheral blood. This table comes from immunoSEQ multiplex PCR, and its TCRdb copy is limited to in-frame clones, with some not included. This sample carries 80,000 or so clones, approximately 85% of them seen once, and the ten largest clones take about 17%. Source material: blood. Receptor source: a person between 18 and 70 years old in good health. Both conserved end residues are part of each CDR3. D genes are given only for firm matches. Only some rows state a clone size, as once, few, many or a class for expanded clones.

. TRBD1 TRBJ2-7 TRBV9 CASSVGGQGTYEQYF
. . TRBJ1-1 TRBV5-1 CASSSTGASTEAFF
once . TRBJ2-2 TRBV4-2 CASSQVPRQNPNTGELFF
. . TRBJ2-3 TRBV7-3 CASSLAGYTQYF
. . TRBJ1-2 TRBV19 CASSIPDTIGGYTF
. . TRBJ1-1 TRBV28 CAIMRAGNTEAFF
. TRBD1 TRBJ2-7 TRBV10-3 CAISGKTGGGYEQYF
. TRBD1 TRBJ2-3 TRBV5-1 CASSVGTGYTDTQYF
. TRBD2 TRBJ2-5 TRBV11-2 CASSLDSGVQETQYF
. . TRBJ2-7 TRBV6-5 CASREQQDSYEQYF
. TRBD1 TRBJ2-1 TRBV10-2 CASSEFSGTAYNEQFF
once . TRBJ2-1 TRBV5-1 CASSLIGTRLGNEQFF
. TRBD2 TRBJ2-3 TRBV27 CASSFWLAGVSDTQYF
. . TRBJ2-3 TRBV6-5 CASSRGVRGLDTQYF
. . TRBJ2-5 TRBV7-3 CASSLMGLRAETQYF
. . TRBJ2-7 TRBV13 CASSLRDHDGEQYF
. TRBD1 TRBJ1-1 TRBV27 CASSSDRGNTEAFF
. . TRBJ2-3 TRBV5-4 CASSPTTSDTQYF
. TRBD1 TRBJ2-7 TRBV13 CASSLGTGTYEQYF
few TRBD1 TRBJ1-2 TRBV28 CASSVQSGGGGYTF
. . TRBJ1-2 TRBV27 CASSLARNYGYTF
. TRBD2 TRBJ2-3 TRBV5-1 CASTREGSTDTQYF
. . TRBJ2-3 TRBV19 CAAGQNTDTQYF
few . TRBJ2-2 TRBV15 CATSQVGGELFF